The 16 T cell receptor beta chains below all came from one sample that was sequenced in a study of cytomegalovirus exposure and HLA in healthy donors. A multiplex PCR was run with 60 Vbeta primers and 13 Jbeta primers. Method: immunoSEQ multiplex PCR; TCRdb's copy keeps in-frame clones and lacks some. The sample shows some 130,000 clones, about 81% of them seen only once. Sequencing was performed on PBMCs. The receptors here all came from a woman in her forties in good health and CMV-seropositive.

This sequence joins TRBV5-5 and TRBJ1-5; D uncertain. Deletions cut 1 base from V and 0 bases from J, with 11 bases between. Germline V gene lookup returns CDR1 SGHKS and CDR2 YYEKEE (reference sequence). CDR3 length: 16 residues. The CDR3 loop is CASSLQATYSNQPQHF. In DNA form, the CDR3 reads TGTGCCAGCAGCTTGCAGGCAACATATAGCAATCAGCCCCAGCATTTT.

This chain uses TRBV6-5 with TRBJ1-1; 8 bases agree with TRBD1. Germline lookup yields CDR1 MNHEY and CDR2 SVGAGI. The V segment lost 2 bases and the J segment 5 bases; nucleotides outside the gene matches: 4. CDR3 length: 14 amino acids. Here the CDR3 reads CASSYQGARTEAFF. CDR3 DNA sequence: TGTGCCAGCAGTTACCAGGGGGCGCGGACTGAAGCTTTCTTT.

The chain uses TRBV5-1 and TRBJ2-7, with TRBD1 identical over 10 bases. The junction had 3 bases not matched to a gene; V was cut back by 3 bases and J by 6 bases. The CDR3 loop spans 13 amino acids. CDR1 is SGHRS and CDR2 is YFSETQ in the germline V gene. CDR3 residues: CASSSDRGVEQYF. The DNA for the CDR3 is TGCGCCAGCAGCTCGGACAGGGGGGTCGAGCAGTACTTC. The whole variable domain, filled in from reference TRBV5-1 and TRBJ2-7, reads KAGVTQTPRYLIKTRGQQVTLSCSPISGHRSVSWYQQTPGQGLQFLFEYFSETQRNKGNFPGRFSGRQFSNSRSEMNVSTLELGDSALYLCASSSDRGVEQYFGPGTRLTVT.

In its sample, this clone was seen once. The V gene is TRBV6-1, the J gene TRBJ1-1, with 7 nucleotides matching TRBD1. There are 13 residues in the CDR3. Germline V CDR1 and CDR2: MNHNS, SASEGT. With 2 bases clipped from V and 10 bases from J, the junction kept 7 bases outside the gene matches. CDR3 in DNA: TGTGCCAGCAGTGAACTCCCTGACAGGGCAGCTTTCTTT. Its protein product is CASSELPDRAAFF.

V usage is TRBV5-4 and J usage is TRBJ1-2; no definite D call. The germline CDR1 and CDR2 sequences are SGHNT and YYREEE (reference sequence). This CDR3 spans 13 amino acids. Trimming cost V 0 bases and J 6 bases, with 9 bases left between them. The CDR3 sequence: CASSLGGFDGYTF. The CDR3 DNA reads TGTGCCAGCAGCTTGGGAGGGTTCGATGGCTACACCTTC. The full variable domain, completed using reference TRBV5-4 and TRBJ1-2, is ETGVTQSPTHLIKTRGQQVTLRCSSQSGHNTVSWYQQALGQGPQFIFQYYREEENGRGNFPPRFSGLQFPNYSSELNVNALELDDSALYLCASSLGGFDGYTFGSGTRLTVV.

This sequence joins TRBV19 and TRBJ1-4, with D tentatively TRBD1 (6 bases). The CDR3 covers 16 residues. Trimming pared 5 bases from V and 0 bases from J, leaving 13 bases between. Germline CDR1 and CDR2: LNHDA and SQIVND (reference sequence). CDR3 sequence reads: CASSRKTGSTNEKLFF. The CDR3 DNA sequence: TGTGCCAGTAGTCGAAAGACAGGTTCAACTAATGAAAAACTGTTTTTT. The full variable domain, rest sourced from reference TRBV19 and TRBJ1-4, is DGGITQSPKYLFRKEGQNVTLSCEQNLNHDAMYWYRQDPGQGLRLIYYSQIVNDFQKGDIAEGYSVSREKKESFPLTVTSAQKNPTAFYLCASSRKTGSTNEKLFFGSGTQLSVL.

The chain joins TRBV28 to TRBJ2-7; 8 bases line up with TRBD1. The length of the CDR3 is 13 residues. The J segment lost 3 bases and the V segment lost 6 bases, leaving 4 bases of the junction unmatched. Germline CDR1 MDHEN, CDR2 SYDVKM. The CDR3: CASRPGQVYEQYF. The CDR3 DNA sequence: TGTGCCAGCAGACCGGGACAGGTCTACGAGCAGTACTTC.

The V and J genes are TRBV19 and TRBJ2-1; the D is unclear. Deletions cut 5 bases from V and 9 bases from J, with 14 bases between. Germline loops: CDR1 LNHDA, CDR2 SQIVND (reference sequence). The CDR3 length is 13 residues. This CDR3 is CASSSQLAAEQFF. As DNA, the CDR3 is TGTGCCAGTAGTTCCCAGTTGGCCGCTGAGCAGTTCTTC.

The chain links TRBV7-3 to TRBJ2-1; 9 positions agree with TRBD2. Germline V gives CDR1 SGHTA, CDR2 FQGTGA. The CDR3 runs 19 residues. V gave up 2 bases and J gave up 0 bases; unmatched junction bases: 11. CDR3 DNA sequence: TGTGCCAGCAGCTTAGGTGGGGGGCTAGCGGGAAGCTCCTACAATGAGCAGTTCTTC. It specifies CASSLGGGLAGSSYNEQFF.

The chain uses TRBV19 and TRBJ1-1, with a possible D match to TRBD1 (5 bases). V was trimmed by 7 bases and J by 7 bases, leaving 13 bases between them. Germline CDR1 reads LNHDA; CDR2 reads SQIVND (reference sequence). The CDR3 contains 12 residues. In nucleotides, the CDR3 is TGTGCCAGTACCTCAGGGCCGGATGAAGCTTTCTTT. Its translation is CASTSGPDEAFF.

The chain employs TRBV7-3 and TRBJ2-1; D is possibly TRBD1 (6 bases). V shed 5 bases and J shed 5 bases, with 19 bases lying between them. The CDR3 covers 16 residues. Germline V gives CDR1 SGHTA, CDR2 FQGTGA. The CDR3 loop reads CASSGTGSRWDNEQFF. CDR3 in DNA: TGTGCCAGCAGCGGAACAGGGTCGAGGTGGGACAATGAGCAGTTCTTC.

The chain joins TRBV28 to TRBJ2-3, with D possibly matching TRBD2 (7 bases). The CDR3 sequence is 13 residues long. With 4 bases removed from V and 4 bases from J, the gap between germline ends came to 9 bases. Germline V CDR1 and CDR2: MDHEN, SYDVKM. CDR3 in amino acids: CASSSGGPDTQYF. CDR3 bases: TGTGCCAGCAGTTCGGGGGGCCCAGATACGCAGTATTTT.

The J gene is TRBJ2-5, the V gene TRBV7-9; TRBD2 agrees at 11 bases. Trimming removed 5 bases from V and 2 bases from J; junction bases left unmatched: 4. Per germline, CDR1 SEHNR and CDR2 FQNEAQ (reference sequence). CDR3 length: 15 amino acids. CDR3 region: CASSKLAGVQETQYF. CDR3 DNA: TGTGCCAGCAGCAAACTAGCGGGAGTTCAAGAGACCCAGTACTTC.

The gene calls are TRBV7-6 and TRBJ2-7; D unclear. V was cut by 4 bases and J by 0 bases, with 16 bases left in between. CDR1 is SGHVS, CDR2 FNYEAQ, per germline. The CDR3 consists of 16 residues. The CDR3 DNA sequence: TGTGCCAGCAGCTCCGAGCCGGGTGTTAGCTCCTACGAGCAGTACTTC. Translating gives CASSSEPGVSSYEQYF. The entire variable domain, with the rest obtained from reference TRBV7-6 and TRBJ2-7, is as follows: GAGVSQSPRYKVTKRGQDVALRCDPISGHVSLYWYRQALGQGPEFLTYFNYEAQQDKSGLPNDRFSAERPEGSISTLTIQRTEQRDSAMYRCASSSEPGVSSYEQYFGPGTRLTVT.

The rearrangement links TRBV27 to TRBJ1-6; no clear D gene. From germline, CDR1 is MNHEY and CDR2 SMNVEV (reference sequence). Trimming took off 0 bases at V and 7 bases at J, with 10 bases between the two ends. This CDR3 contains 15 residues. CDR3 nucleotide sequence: TGTGCCAGCAGTTTATCGAAGGCAGGAAATTCACCCCTCCACTTT. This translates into CASSLSKAGNSPLHF.

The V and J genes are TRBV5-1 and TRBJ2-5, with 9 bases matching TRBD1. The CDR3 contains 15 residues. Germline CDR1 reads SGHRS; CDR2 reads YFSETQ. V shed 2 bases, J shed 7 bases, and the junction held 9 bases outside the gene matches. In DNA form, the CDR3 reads TGCGCCAGCAGCTTCGACAGGGGGGTACACCCGACCCAGTACTTC. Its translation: CASSFDRGVHPTQYF.